These 10 T cell receptor beta chains were sequenced from one sample in a study of beta chain features in type 1 diabetes. Findings and caveats of the study: Shortening that was moderate but significant affected the TCRB CDR3s of Type 1 diabetes patients in all four CD4+ subsets.

For these TCRs, the target antigens are not known. Every isolated RNA sample was fully reverse transcribed, so sequencing captured expressed TCRB transcripts. Measured with immunoSEQ multiplex PCR; TCRdb has only the in-frame clones, and not every one. This table has 200,000 to 250,000 clones, approximately 13% appearing once. Sample: naive CD4+ T cells from blood. Receptor source: a young man with type 1 diabetes.

This clone was counted a few times. This rearrangement joins TRBV15 to TRBJ2-1; D unclear. There are 13 residues in the CDR3. V was pared by 1 base and J by 6 bases, with 7 bases between. The germline gives CDR1 LNHNV, CDR2 YYDKDF (reference sequence). The CDR3 loop reads CATSRVRVNEQFF. The CDR3 region has the DNA TGTGCCACCAGCAGAGTCCGTGTCAATGAGCAGTTCTTC.

This chain uses TRBV6-1 with TRBJ1-5; no clear D. V lost 7 bases and J 6 bases, leaving 13 bases between the germline ends. From germline, CDR1 is MNHNS and CDR2 SASEGT. The CDR3 consists of 13 residues. DNA for the CDR3: TGTGCCAGCACAAGGGAAGGGAGTCAGCCCCAGCATTTT. It yields the protein CASTREGSQPQHF.

This clone was picked up a small number of times. V is TRBV30 and J is TRBJ2-5; possible D gene TRBD2, 6 bases. The CDR3 spans 15 residues. The ends were cut back, 2 bases at V and 5 bases at J, with 18 bases in the middle. Per germline, CDR1 GTSNPN and CDR2 SVGIG (reference sequence). The CDR3 protein is CAWSTPGAGGETQYF. Written as DNA, the CDR3 is TGTGCCTGGAGTACCCCCGGCGCCGGAGGGGAGACCCAGTACTTC.

This chain joins TRBV2 and TRBJ2-7; 9 bases agree with TRBD2. The trim removed 2 bases at V and 5 bases at J, leaving 10 bases unmatched. Per the germline V gene, CDR1 is SNHLY and CDR2 is FYNNEI. The CDR3 runs to 16 residues. CDR3 bases: TGTGCCAGCAGTGAAAGACAAGCGGGAGGCGTTAACGAGCAGTACTTC. Translated, it gives CASSERQAGGVNEQYF.

The chain links TRBV2 to TRBJ1-5, with D possibly TRBD1 on 5 matching bases. The germline V gene has CDR1 SNHLY and CDR2 FYNNEI. V lost 6 bases, J lost 4 bases, and 13 bases lay in between. The CDR3 extends over 14 amino acids. CDR3 residues: CASRVDSVNQPQHF. The CDR3 nucleotides are TGTGCCAGCAGGGTTGACAGTGTTAATCAGCCCCAGCATTTT.

The rearrangement uses TRBV5-4 and TRBJ2-3, with TRBD2 matching 11 bases. J gave up 1 base and V 3 bases, and 4 bases lay outside the gene matches. The length of the CDR3 is 16 residues. Germline CDR1 is SGHNT and CDR2 is YYREEE (reference sequence). The CDR3: CASSSKLAGGTDTQYF. The CDR3 DNA follows: TGTGCCAGCAGCTCCAAACTAGCGGGGGGCACAGATACGCAGTATTTT. Looking up the rest from reference TRBV5-4 and TRBJ2-3 gives the full variable domain: ETGVTQSPTHLIKTRGQQVTLRCSSQSGHNTVSWYQQALGQGPQFIFQYYREEENGRGNFPPRFSGLQFPNYSSELNVNALELDDSALYLCASSSKLAGGTDTQYFGPGTRLTVL.

DNA for the CDR3: TGTGCCAGCAGCCAAGAAAGTGGGGCAGACACAGATACGCAGTATTTT. It is translated as CASSQESGADTDTQYF. The chain employs TRBV4-2 and TRBJ2-3; D might be TRBD1 (5 bases). Germline CDR1 is LGHNA and CDR2 is YNFKEQ. Trimming shortened V by 0 bases and J by 2 bases, and 12 bases separated the two germline ends. The CDR3 covers 16 residues.

The chain joins TRBV5-6 to TRBJ2-1; 7 bases are a match to TRBD1. Germline V gives CDR1 SGHDT, CDR2 YYEEEE. The junction had 0 bases not matched to a gene; V was cut back by 1 base and J by 2 bases. There are 14 residues in the CDR3. The CDR3 coding sequence is TGTGCCAGCAGCTTGAGGGGGCCCTACAATGAGCAGTTCTTC. Its protein is CASSLRGPYNEQFF.

The chain uses TRBV18 and TRBJ1-4; 7 bases fit TRBD1. V gave up 6 bases and J gave up 0 bases; unmatched junction bases: 4. There are 15 residues in the CDR3. From germline, CDR1 is KGHSH and CDR2 LQKENI. CDR3 region: CASSPGTATNEKLFF. CDR3 DNA: TGTGCCAGCTCGCCCGGGACAGCAACTAATGAAAAACTGTTTTTT.

V gene TRBV6-1 combines with J gene TRBJ1-5, with D possibly matching TRBD1 (6 bases). Germline CDR1 is MNHNS and CDR2 is SASEGT. The CDR3 has 15 amino acids. V lost 8 bases, J lost 0 bases, and 14 bases lay in between. Written as DNA, the CDR3 is TGTGCCAGCGTTTTTGGCAGGGGTAGCAATCAGCCCCAGCATTTT. Amino acid sequence: CASVFGRGSNQPQHF.